What follows are 21 T cell receptor beta chains derived from one specimen sequenced in a study of blood T cell repertoires in COVID-19. TCRdb's copy holds only in-frame clones and misses some; the assay was immunoSEQ multiplex PCR. The sample has a few hundred thousand clones; over 85% are singletons. The sequenced sample was peripheral blood. The receptors originated from a woman aged 55-70 years with COVID-19, enrolled during active disease.

This rearrangement joins TRBV12-3 or TRBV12-4 to TRBJ1-1; TRBD1 is a possible D gene (5 bases). V gave up 6 bases and J gave up 7 bases, with 12 bases separating them. The CDR3 has 12 amino acids. CDR3 loop: CASSPSRDEAFF. As DNA, the CDR3 is TGTGCCAGCAGCCCCTCCAGGGATGAAGCTTTCTTT.

The rearrangement links TRBV9 to TRBJ2-3; D is undetermined. Germline V gene lookup returns CDR1 SGDLS and CDR2 YYNGEE. The CDR3 consists of 14 residues. V was cut by 4 bases and J by 3 bases, with 12 bases left in between. The DNA of the CDR3 is TGTGCCAGCAGCTCTGGCCTCAGGACAGATACGCAGTATTTT. This encodes CASSSGLRTDTQYF.

V gene TRBV6-5 combines with J gene TRBJ2-7; TRBD2 aligns across 8 bases. Germline CDR1 reads MNHEY; CDR2 reads SVGAGI. The trim removed 8 bases at V and 5 bases at J, leaving 8 bases unmatched. CDR3 length: 13 residues. The CDR3 sequence is CASQNRGGNEQYF. Here the CDR3 DNA reads TGTGCCAGCCAAAACCGCGGGGGGAACGAGCAGTACTTC.

The chain couples TRBV6-2 or TRBV6-3 to TRBJ2-2; no reliable D call. The CDR3 is 12 residues long. Germline V gene lookup returns CDR1 MNHEY and CDR2 SVGEGT. V gave up 5 bases and J gave up 6 bases, with 7 bases separating them. This CDR3 reads CASSQHPGELFF. Written as DNA, the CDR3 is TGTGCCAGCAGTCAACACCCCGGGGAGCTGTTTTTT.

This clone was picked up one time. CDR3 region: CASSTGQGGPYNEQFF. The DNA of the CDR3 is TGTGCCAGCAGCACCGGACAGGGAGGACCCTACAATGAGCAGTTCTTC. The gene calls are TRBV7-2 and TRBJ2-1; TRBD1 matches 8 bases. This CDR3 contains 16 residues. V was pared by 5 bases and J by 2 bases, with 8 bases of the junction left unmatched. CDR1 SGHTA and CDR2 FQGNSA come from the germline V gene.

This clone was seen more than once but under ten times. The chain links TRBV7-2 to TRBJ2-7; no firm D call. The CDR3 runs to 15 residues. CDR1 is SGHTA and CDR2 is FQGNSA in the germline V gene. The V end lost 4 bases, the J end lost 3 bases, and 16 bases lay between the germline ends. Here the CDR3 DNA reads TGTGCCAGCAGCTACGGATACAGCAAGCACTACGAGCAGTACTTC. Residues: CASSYGYSKHYEQYF.

The chain carries TRBV5-8 and TRBJ2-1; 7 bases align to TRBD2. This CDR3 has 15 residues. Losses at the gene ends were 3 bases for V and 0 bases for J; bases not matched to a gene: 3. Germline V gene sequence: CDR1 SGHTS, CDR2 YDEGEE. The CDR3 region has the DNA TGTGCCAGCAGCTCGGGACTAAGCTCCTACAATGAGCAGTTCTTC. This sequence encodes CASSSGLSSYNEQFF.

This clone appeared a single time. The CDR3 sequence is CASSLLWASTNEKLFF. The CDR3 region has the DNA TGTGCCAGCAGCCTCCTCTGGGCCTCAACTAATGAAAAACTGTTTTTT. The genes are TRBV7-9 and TRBJ1-4, with D unresolved. The CDR3 length is 16 residues. Germline assignment: CDR1 SEHNR and CDR2 FQNEAQ (reference sequence). The V end lost 5 bases, the J end lost 0 bases, and 13 bases lay between the germline ends.

The chain is built from TRBV2 and TRBJ1-2, with 12 bases fitting TRBD1. Per germline, CDR1 SNHLY and CDR2 FYNNEI. The CDR3 consists of 15 residues. The trim removed 6 bases at V and 3 bases at J, leaving 5 bases unmatched. This chain's CDR3 is CASRRGQGADYGYTF. The DNA for the CDR3 is TGTGCCAGCAGAAGGGGACAGGGGGCTGACTATGGCTACACCTTC.

The chain uses TRBV10-3 and TRBJ2-1; 11 bases fit TRBD2. This CDR3 has 16 residues. After removal of 3 bases from V and 4 bases from J, the junction contained 5 bases not matched to a gene. From germline, CDR1 is ENHRY and CDR2 SYGVKD. The CDR3 DNA sequence: TGTGCCATCAGTGACGCTAGCGGGGGGAAGTACAATGAGCAGTTCTTC. Translated: CAISDASGGKYNEQFF.

The gene calls are TRBV5-1 and TRBJ2-7; D gene unclear. CDR1 and CDR2 from the germline V gene are SGHRS and YFSETQ. The CDR3 loop spans 15 amino acids. The germline V and J ends were trimmed by 0 bases and 0 bases, with 10 bases remaining between them. The CDR3 region has the DNA TGCGCCAGCAGCTTGGGGCAGACTTTCTCCTACGAGCAGTACTTC. Translated: CASSLGQTFSYEQYF.

For the CDR3, the DNA is TGTGCCAGCAGCACCGGACAGGGAAAAGCTGGAAACACCATATATTTT. Amino acid sequence: CASSTGQGKAGNTIYF. The V call is TRBV5-8, the J call TRBJ1-3, with 8 bases lining up with TRBD1. The V segment lost 4 bases and the J segment 2 bases; nucleotides outside the gene matches: 8. The CDR3 runs to 16 residues. Per germline, CDR1 SGHTS and CDR2 YDEGEE.

The chain employs TRBV7-3 and TRBJ2-7; 9 nucleotides agree with TRBD2. V lost 1 base to trimming and J lost 3 bases; unmatched junction nucleotides: 4. The CDR3 consists of 15 residues. Germline CDR1 and CDR2: SGHTA and FQGTGA. This CDR3 reads CASSLIAGEGYEQYF. The CDR3 DNA follows: TGTGCCAGCAGCTTAATAGCGGGGGAGGGCTACGAGCAGTACTTC.

The chain links TRBV7-2 to TRBJ2-7; 9 bases are shared with TRBD1. The V and J ends lost 0 bases and 4 bases, in that order; junction bases with no gene match: 7. This CDR3 is built from 16 residues. Germline CDR1 and CDR2: SGHTA and FQGNSA. DNA for the CDR3: TGTGCCAGCAGCTTAGCGGGACAGGGATTGGTGTACGAGCAGTACTTC. This sequence encodes CASSLAGQGLVYEQYF.

This clone was observed a handful of times. V usage is TRBV12-3 or TRBV12-4 and J usage is TRBJ1-5; D gene ambiguous. V was pared by 4 bases and J by 3 bases, with 4 bases between. The CDR3 sequence is 12 residues long. The CDR3 here is CASSSDNQPQHF. The CDR3 DNA reads as TGTGCCAGCAGTTCAGACAATCAGCCCCAGCATTTT.

The chain has TRBV5-6 and TRBJ2-2; 9 positions match TRBD2. CDR3 length: 16 amino acids. The V and J ends lost 2 bases and 3 bases, in that order; junction bases with no gene match: 5. Germline CDR1 and CDR2: SGHDT and YYEEEE. The CDR3 region has the DNA TGTGCCAGCAGCTTTCTAGCGGGGAGGGACACCGGGGAGCTGTTTTTT. Protein sequence: CASSFLAGRDTGELFF.

The rearrangement links TRBV5-4 to TRBJ1-1, with TRBD1 as a possible D gene (5 bases). V was clipped by 0 bases and J by 2 bases, with 8 bases between them. The CDR3 sequence is 14 residues long. Per germline, CDR1 SGHNT and CDR2 YYREEE (reference sequence). The CDR3 DNA is TGTGCCAGCAGCTTGGGGGGACTAAACACTGAAGCTTTCTTT. It translates to CASSLGGLNTEAFF. Complete variable domain (other parts from reference TRBV5-4 and TRBJ1-1): ETGVTQSPTHLIKTRGQQVTLRCSSQSGHNTVSWYQQALGQGPQFIFQYYREEENGRGNFPPRFSGLQFPNYSSELNVNALELDDSALYLCASSLGGLNTEAFFGQGTRLTVV.

This chain joins TRBV5-1 and TRBJ2-2, with 9 bases aligning to TRBD1. The CDR3 extends over 18 amino acids. Germline V gives CDR1 SGHRS, CDR2 YFSETQ. The V segment lost 4 bases and the J segment 3 bases; nucleotides outside the gene matches: 13. Here the CDR3 DNA reads TGCGCCAGCAGCCATTACGACAGGGGGTCATCCTACACCGGGGAGCTGTTTTTT. Residues: CASSHYDRGSSYTGELFF.

A single count supports this clone. The chain couples TRBV18 to TRBJ1-1; 7 positions match TRBD1. V dropped 3 bases and J dropped 8; count of bases not matched to a gene: 9. Germline V CDR1 and CDR2: KGHSH, LQKENI. The CDR3 contains 14 residues. CDR3 region: CASSPPGQPREAFF. The CDR3 DNA is TGTGCCAGCTCACCTCCGGGACAGCCCAGAGAAGCTTTCTTT. Using reference TRBV18 and TRBJ1-1 for the parts outside the CDR3, the full variable domain is NAGVMQNPRHLVRRRGQEARLRCSPMKGHSHVYWYRQLPEEGLKFMVYLQKENIIDESGMPKERFSAEFPKEGPSILRIQQVVRGDSAAYFCASSPPGQPREAFFGQGTRLTVV.

This clone was found once. The chain links TRBV6-5 to TRBJ1-6; the match to TRBD1 covers 7 bases. The V and J ends lost 8 bases and 7 bases, in that order; junction bases with no gene match: 5. The CDR3 has 13 amino acids. Germline assignment: CDR1 MNHEY and CDR2 SVGAGI. The CDR3 DNA reads as TGTGCCAGCTACGACAGGGCAAATTCACCCCTCCACTTT. Protein product: CASYDRANSPLHF.

This clone was recorded only once. No conserved phenylalanine or tryptophan is present at the end of the CDR3, so a read error is the likely explanation. It is unclear where the CDR3 begins or ends on the DNA, so no DNA is shown, and the CDR3 is as TCRdb lists it. The rearrangement links TRBV18 to TRBJ1-1; the D call in the table, TRBD1, was not verified against the DNA. Germline loops: CDR1 KGHSH, CDR2 LQKENI. The CDR3 sequence runs 13 residues, both termini included. The chain's CDR3 is CASSRGLGQPGPV.